This record concerns one TCR beta chain sequence. Its antigen remains unidentified. Every bit of the isolated RNA underwent reverse transcription, so sequencing read expressed TCRB transcripts. Read counts averaged approximately 3.6 million for samples of naive, central memory and regulatory T cells. Sequenced by immunoSEQ multiplex PCR; TCRdb stores in-frame clones only, minus some. The sample lists about 260,000 clones; approximately 70% were seen once. Per germline, CDR1 ENHRY and CDR2 SYGVKD. This CDR3 is 14 amino acids long. The V gene lost 3 bases and the J gene lost 5 bases, with 12 bases spanning the gap. The data originate from a study of beta chain features in type 1 diabetes. Findings and caveats of the study: The study found that naive, central memory and Treg TCRB repertoires appeared more similar in patients than in healthy donors.

The sequencing sample was made of naive CD4+ T cells from blood. This receptor was obtained from a man under 40 in good health. This chain uses TRBV10-3 with TRBJ2-3; D might be TRBD2 (5 bases). The CDR3 nucleotides are TGTGCCATCAGTGAAAGGAGGATCGGAGATACGCAGTATTTT. Protein product: CAISERRIGDTQYF.